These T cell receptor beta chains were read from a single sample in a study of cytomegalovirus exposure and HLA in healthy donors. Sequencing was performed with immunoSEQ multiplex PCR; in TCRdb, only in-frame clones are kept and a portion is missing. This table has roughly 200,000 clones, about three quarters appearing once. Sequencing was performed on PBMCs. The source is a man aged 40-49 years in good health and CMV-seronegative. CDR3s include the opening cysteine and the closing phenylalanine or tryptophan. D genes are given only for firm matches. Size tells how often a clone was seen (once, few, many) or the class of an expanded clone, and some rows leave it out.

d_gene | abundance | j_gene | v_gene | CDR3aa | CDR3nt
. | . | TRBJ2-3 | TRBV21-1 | CAPGRSVDTQYF | TGTGCCCCTGGAAGGAGTGTCGATACGCAGTATTTT
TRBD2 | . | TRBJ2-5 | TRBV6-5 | CASISAGLAGETQYF | TGTGCCAGCATTTCGGCGGGACTAGCGGGTGAGACCCAGTACTTC
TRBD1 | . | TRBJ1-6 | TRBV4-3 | CASSRQGFDNSPLHF | TGCGCCAGCAGCCGACAGGGGTTTGATAATTCACCCCTCCACTTT
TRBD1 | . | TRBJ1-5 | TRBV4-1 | CASSQTGTGFGQPQHF | TGCGCCAGCAGCCAGACCGGGACAGGGTTTGGTCAGCCCCAGCATTTT
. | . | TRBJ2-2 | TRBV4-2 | CASSPPPGTRGPRYTNTGELFF | TGTGCCAGCAGCCCTCCTCCCGGGACAAGGGGTCCTCGGTACACGAACACCGGGGAGCTGTTTTTT
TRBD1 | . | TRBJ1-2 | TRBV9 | CASSTQGADGYTF | TGTGCCAGCAGCACACAGGGGGCGGATGGCTACACCTTC
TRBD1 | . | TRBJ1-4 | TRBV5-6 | CASSLRGETGVPPEKLFF | TGTGCCAGCAGCTTACGAGGCGAAACAGGGGTTCCCCCCGAAAAACTGTTTTTT
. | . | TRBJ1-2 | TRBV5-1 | CASSLGSTRSIYGYTF | TGCGCCAGCAGCTTGGGTAGCACGCGCTCAATCTATGGCTACACCTTC
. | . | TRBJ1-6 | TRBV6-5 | CASSRGALGPLHF | TGTGCCAGCAGTCGGGGGGCCCTTGGGCCCCTCCACTTT
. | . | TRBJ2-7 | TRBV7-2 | CASSPGGRVSEQYF | TGTGCCAGCAGCCCGGGGGGCAGGGTTAGCGAGCAGTACTTC
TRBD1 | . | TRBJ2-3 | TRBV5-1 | CASSLKDRGRGDTQYF | TGCGCCAGCAGCTTGAAGGACAGGGGGCGAGGAGATACGCAGTATTTT
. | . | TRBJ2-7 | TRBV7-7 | CASSLGASPQYEQYF | TGTGCCAGCAGCTTAGGGGCTAGCCCCCAATACGAGCAGTACTTC
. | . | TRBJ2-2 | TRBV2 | CASRGRNTGELFF | TGTGCCTCCAGGGGTCGGAACACCGGGGAGCTGTTTTTT
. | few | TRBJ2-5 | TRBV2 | CASSGEETQYF | TGTGCCAGCAGTGGCGAAGAGACCCAGTACTTC
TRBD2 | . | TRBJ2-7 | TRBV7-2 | CASSLEAGGPDEQYF | TGTGCCAGCAGCTTGGAAGCGGGAGGGCCGGACGAGCAGTACTTC
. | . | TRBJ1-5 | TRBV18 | CASSPNGRDSNQPQHF | TGTGCCAGCTCACCGAACGGTCGTGATAGCAATCAGCCCCAGCATTTT
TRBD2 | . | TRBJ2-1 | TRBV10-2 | CASSEGLEVNEQFF | TGCGCCAGCAGTGAGGGACTAGAGGTCAATGAGCAGTTCTTC
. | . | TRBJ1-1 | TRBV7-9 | CASTTGVYGTEAFF | TGTGCCAGCACCACAGGTGTTTACGGCACTGAAGCTTTCTTT
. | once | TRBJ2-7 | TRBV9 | CASSAGTYTYEQYF | TGTGCCAGCAGCGCCGGGACATACACCTACGAGCAGTACTTC
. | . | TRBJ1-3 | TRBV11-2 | CASSLDHGLTGNTIYF | TGTGCCAGCAGCTTAGATCACGGGTTAACTGGAAACACCATATATTTT
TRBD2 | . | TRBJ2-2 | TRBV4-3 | CASSQDGSGRIAGELFF | TGCGCCAGCAGCCAAGATGGCAGCGGGAGAATCGCCGGGGAGCTGTTTTTT
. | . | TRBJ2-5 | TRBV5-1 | CVIQGEGRRETQYF | TGCGTGATACAGGGGGAGGGCCGTCGGGAGACCCAGTACTTC
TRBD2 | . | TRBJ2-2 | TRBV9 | CASSVGSGIGGELFF | TGTGCCAGCAGCGTAGGTAGCGGGATCGGCGGGGAGCTGTTTTTT
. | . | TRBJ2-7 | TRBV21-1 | CASSKDLCRANHLYYEQYF | TGTGCCAGCAGCAAAGATCTCTGTAGAGCGAACCACCTCTACTACGAGCAGTACTTC
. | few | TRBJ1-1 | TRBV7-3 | CASSQSGYTEAFF | TGTGCCAGCAGCCAAAGCGGGTACACTGAAGCTTTCTTT
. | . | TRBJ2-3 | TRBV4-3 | CASSQDKQGTSTDTQYF | TGCGCCAGCAGCCAAGATAAACAGGGAACTAGCACAGATACGCAGTATTTT
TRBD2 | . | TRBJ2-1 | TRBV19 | CASSAGGRLAGVNEQFF | TGTGCCAGTAGTGCCGGGGGGAGACTAGCGGGTGTAAATGAGCAGTTCTTC
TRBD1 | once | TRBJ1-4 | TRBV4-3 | CASSQRDREDEKLFF | TGCGCCAGCAGCCAGCGGGACAGGGAGGATGAAAAACTGTTTTTT
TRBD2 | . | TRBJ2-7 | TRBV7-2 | CASSTPSGRSNEQYF | TGTGCCAGCAGCACCCCTAGCGGGAGGAGCAACGAGCAGTACTTC
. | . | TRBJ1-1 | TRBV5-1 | CASSLLTGMTEAFF | TGCGCCAGCAGCCTGTTAACAGGGATGACTGAAGCTTTCTTT
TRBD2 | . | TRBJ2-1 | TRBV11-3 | CASSSPGGSHNEQFF | TGTGCCAGCAGCTCGCCGGGGGGGTCCCACAATGAGCAGTTCTTC
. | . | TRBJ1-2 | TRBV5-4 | CASSSAVDTLGYGYTF | TGTGCCAGCAGCTCGGCTGTGGACACTCTCGGCTATGGCTACACCTTC
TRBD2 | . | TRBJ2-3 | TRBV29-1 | CSVAGTSDTQYF | TGCAGCGTTGCCGGGACTAGCGATACGCAGTATTTT
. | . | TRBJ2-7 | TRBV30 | CAWSLRQEKYF | TGTGCCTGGAGCCTCAGACAGGAAAAGTACTTC
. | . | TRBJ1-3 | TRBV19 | CASSPGRNTIYF | TGTGCCAGTAGCCCGGGTCGAAACACCATATATTTT
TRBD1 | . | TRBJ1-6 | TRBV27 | CASSLLPRQGINSPLHF | TGTGCCAGCAGTTTACTCCCCCGACAGGGAATTAATTCACCCCTCCACTTT
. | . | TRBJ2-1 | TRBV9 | CASSVTGEQFF | TGTGCCAGCAGCGTAACCGGGGAACAGTTCTTC
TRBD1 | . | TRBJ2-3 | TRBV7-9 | CASRGMTGEFTDTQYF | TGTGCCAGCAGAGGGATGACAGGGGAATTCACAGATACGCAGTATTTT
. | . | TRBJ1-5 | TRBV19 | CASSDPPGQDSNQPQHF | TGTGCCAGTAGTGATCCTCCCGGACAAGATAGCAATCAGCCCCAGCATTTT
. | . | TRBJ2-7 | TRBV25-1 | CASSDPSYEQYF | TGTGCCAGCAGTGACCCCTCCTACGAGCAGTACTTC
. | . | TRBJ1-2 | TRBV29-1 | CSVDSGSGRGGYTF | TGCAGCGTTGATAGTGGCAGCGGGCGGGGTGGCTACACCTTC
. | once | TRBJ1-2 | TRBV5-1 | CASSLGTGGDGYTF | TGCGCCAGCAGCTTGGGTACGGGGGGCGATGGCTACACCTTC
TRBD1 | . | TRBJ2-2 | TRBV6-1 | CASNSGTGGTGELFF | TGTGCCAGCAACTCCGGGACAGGGGGGACCGGGGAGCTGTTTTTT
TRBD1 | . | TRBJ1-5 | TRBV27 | CASSFIGQVNQPQHF | TGTGCCAGCAGTTTCATTGGACAGGTAAATCAGCCCCAGCATTTT
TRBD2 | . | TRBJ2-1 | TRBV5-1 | CASSTASGGYYNEQFF | TGCGCCAGCAGCACGGCTAGCGGGGGGTACTACAATGAGCAGTTCTTC
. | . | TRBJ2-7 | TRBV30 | CAWSQEAAYEQYF | TGTGCCTGGAGTCAGGAGGCGGCCTACGAGCAGTACTTC
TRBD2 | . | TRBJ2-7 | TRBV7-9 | CASSRGTSGGASSYEQYF | TGTGCCAGCAGCAGAGGGACTAGCGGGGGGGCCAGCTCCTACGAGCAGTACTTC
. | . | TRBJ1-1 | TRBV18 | CASSPPDRPVNTEAFF | TGTGCCAGCTCTCCTCCGGACAGACCAGTGAACACTGAAGCTTTCTTT
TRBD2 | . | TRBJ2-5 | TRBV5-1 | CASSLTSGGASETQYF | TGCGCCAGCAGCTTGACTAGCGGGGGGGCCTCGGAGACCCAGTACTTC
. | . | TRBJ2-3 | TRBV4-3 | CASSQPGTGAITQYF | TGCGCCAGCAGCCAGCCCGGGACTGGTGCCATTACGCAGTATTTT
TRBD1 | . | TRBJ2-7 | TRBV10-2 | CASSETRTGGMVYEQYF | TGCGCCAGCAGTGAAACCCGGACAGGGGGCATGGTCTACGAGCAGTACTTC